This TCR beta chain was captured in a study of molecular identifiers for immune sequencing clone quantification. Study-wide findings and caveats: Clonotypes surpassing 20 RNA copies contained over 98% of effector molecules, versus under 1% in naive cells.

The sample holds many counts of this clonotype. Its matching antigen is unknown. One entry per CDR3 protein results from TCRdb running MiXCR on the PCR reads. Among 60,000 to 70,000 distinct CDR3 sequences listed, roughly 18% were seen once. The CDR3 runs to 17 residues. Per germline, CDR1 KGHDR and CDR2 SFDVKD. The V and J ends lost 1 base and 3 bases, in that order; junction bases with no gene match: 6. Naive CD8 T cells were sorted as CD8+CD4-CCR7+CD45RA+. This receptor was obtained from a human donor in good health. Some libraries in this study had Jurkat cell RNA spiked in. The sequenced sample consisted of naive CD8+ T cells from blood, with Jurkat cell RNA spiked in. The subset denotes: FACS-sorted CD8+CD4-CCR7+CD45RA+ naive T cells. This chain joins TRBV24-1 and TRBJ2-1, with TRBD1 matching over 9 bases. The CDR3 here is CATSDLSGTGSYNEQFF. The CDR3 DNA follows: TGTGCCACCAGTGATTTAAGTGGGACAGGGAGCTACAATGAGCAGTTCTTC.